Below are 32 T cell receptor beta chains sequenced from a single sample in a study of T cell repertoires in breast cancer. During the second nested PCR, blocking oligonucleotides suppressed genes that were not paired. TCRdb analysed the emulsion pairing reads with MiXCR anew, one entry per CDR3 protein. The table records nearly 40,000 distinct CDR3 sequences, about 48% of them present only once. The expanded emulsion RT-PCR method captured paired alpha and beta chains from CD8+ T cells. Sequenced sample: CD8+ T cells. Receptors were obtained from a pool of human donors with breast cancer or a healthy control (not recorded which).

The gene calls are TRBV29-1 and TRBJ2-5; possible D gene TRBD2, 7 bases. Germline V CDR1 and CDR2: SQVTM, ANQGSEA. V lost 8 bases and J lost 3, with 19 bases in between. The CDR3 runs 14 residues. The CDR3 sequence is CSLTGTGREETQYF. The DNA for the CDR3 is TGCAGCTTAACCGGTACAGGGAGGGAAGAGACCCAGTACTTC. The variable domain in full, with the rest retrieved from reference TRBV29-1 and TRBJ2-5, is SAVISQKPSRDICQRGTSLTIQCQVDSQVTMMFWYRQQPGQSLTLIATANQGSEATYESGFVIDKFPISRPNLTFSTLTVSNMSPEDSSIYLCSLTGTGREETQYFGPGTRLLVL.

The genes are TRBV4-1 and TRBJ1-1; D is perhaps TRBD1 (5 bases). This CDR3 region has 15 residues. Germline V lookup: CDR1 MGHRA, CDR2 YSYEKL. Trimming pared 4 bases from V and 2 bases from J, leaving 14 bases between. CDR3 nucleotides: TGCGCCAGCAGCCCGCGGACACAAACAAACACTGAAGCTTTCTTT. Amino acid sequence: CASSPRTQTNTEAFF.

The chain links TRBV6-1 to TRBJ1-6, with 7 bases fitting TRBD1. V shed 2 bases and J 6 bases; nucleotides not matched to a gene: 4. Germline V gene sequence: CDR1 MNHNS, CDR2 SASEGT. The CDR3 extends over 15 amino acids. The CDR3 nucleotides are TGTGCCAGCAGTGAAACCGGGACAGCTAATTCACCCCTCCACTTT. It specifies CASSETGTANSPLHF.

The chain couples TRBV12-3 or TRBV12-4 to TRBJ2-1; the D gene is possibly TRBD2 (5 bases). The V and J ends lost 3 bases and 3 bases respectively, with 12 bases between them. The CDR3 loop spans 15 amino acids. The CDR3: CASSFSGGLYNEQFF. The CDR3 DNA reads as TGTGCCAGCAGTTTTTCCGGAGGACTCTACAATGAGCAGTTCTTC.

The sample holds a few counts of this clonotype. This chain joins TRBV27 and TRBJ2-3; 10 bases map to TRBD2. The CDR3 runs to 21 residues. V gave up 0 bases and J gave up 2 bases; unmatched junction bases: 17. Germline-derived CDR1 and CDR2 are MNHEY and SMNVEV (reference sequence). CDR3 loop: CASSLSRSEREGRGATDTQYF. CDR3 in DNA: TGTGCCAGCAGTTTATCGAGGTCCGAGCGGGAGGGCCGAGGTGCCACAGATACGCAGTATTTT.

The chain is built from TRBV5-5 and TRBJ1-2; possible D gene TRBD1, 5 bases. Deletions cut 3 bases from V and 8 bases from J, with 17 bases between. Germline CDR1 SGHKS, CDR2 YYEKEE (reference sequence). CDR3 length equals 14 residues. The CDR3 DNA reads TGTGCCAGCAGCTACGGCACGGCGCAGGGCGGCTACACCTTC. Encoded protein: CASSYGTAQGGYTF.

V gene TRBV5-1 combines with J gene TRBJ2-7, with D possibly TRBD2 on 6 matching bases. The CDR3 spans 14 residues. Germline V gene data show CDR1 as SGHRS and CDR2 as YFSETQ. V was shortened by 4 bases and J by 2 bases, with 13 bases between the two germline ends. As DNA, the CDR3 is TGCGCCAGCAGCGTCACAGGAGGGGCCTACGAGCAGTACTTC. Translating it yields CASSVTGGAYEQYF.

This clonotype appeared a few times. This chain links TRBV28 with TRBJ2-2, with TRBD2 matching 9 bases. Unmatched junction bases numbered 15, after V lost 8 bases and J lost 5 bases. The CDR3 is 17 residues long. Germline V CDR1 and CDR2: MDHEN, SYDVKM. In DNA form, the CDR3 reads TGTGCCAGCGGATCGATAGCGGGAGTTGTGAAAACCGGGGAGCTGTTTTTT. Residues: CASGSIAGVVKTGELFF.

This clonotype came up many times. The rearrangement links TRBV6-1 to TRBJ1-1, with D tentatively TRBD1 (5 bases). CDR3 size: 13 residues. Germline CDR1 and CDR2: MNHNS and SASEGT. V lost 6 bases to trimming and J lost 2 bases, with 10 bases between them. CDR3 amino acids: CASSRGTNTEAFF. The DNA of the CDR3 is TGTGCCAGCAGCCGGGGCACAAACACTGAAGCTTTCTTT.

The V gene is TRBV11-3, the J gene TRBJ2-1; D is ambiguous. The CDR3 runs 16 residues. V lost 5 bases, J lost 2 bases, and 16 bases lay in between. Germline CDR1 reads SGHNT; CDR2 reads YENEEA. This CDR3 reads CASSPRSLLTYNEQFF. The CDR3 region has the DNA TGTGCCAGCAGCCCTAGGTCCCTACTGACCTACAATGAGCAGTTCTTC.

This chain links TRBV20-1 with TRBJ2-1; unclear D gene. Germline assignment: CDR1 DFQATT and CDR2 SNEGSKA (reference sequence). The CDR3 is 12 residues long. The V gene lost 3 bases and the J gene lost 5 bases, with 8 bases spanning the gap. In DNA form, the CDR3 reads TGCAGTGCTAGCGTTAGGCACAATGAGCAGTTCTTC. Translation gives CSASVRHNEQFF.

The CDR3 sequence is CASSMGSGRYTEAFF. The CDR3 DNA reads TGTGCCAGTAGTATGGGGTCAGGGAGGTACACTGAAGCTTTCTTT. This rearrangement joins TRBV19 to TRBJ1-1, with D possibly matching TRBD1 (5 bases). CDR1 and CDR2 from the germline V gene are LNHDA and SQIVND (reference sequence). The CDR3 has 15 residues. Trimming stripped 3 bases from V and 3 bases from J, with 14 bases between.

The gene calls are TRBV18 and TRBJ1-2; unclear D gene. This CDR3 has 14 residues. With 4 bases removed from V and 2 bases from J, the gap between germline ends came to 11 bases. Germline lookup yields CDR1 KGHSH and CDR2 LQKENI. The CDR3 DNA follows: TGTGCCAGCTCACGAAGCTCGGCCAACTATGGCTACACCTTC. Translating it yields CASSRSSANYGYTF.

In this sample, this clonotype turned up a few times. The chain is built from TRBV20-1 and TRBJ2-7; 8 bases agree with TRBD2. Germline V lookup: CDR1 DFQATT, CDR2 SNEGSKA (reference sequence). The V gene end was trimmed by 6 bases and the J gene end by 4 bases; junction bases not matched to a gene: 8. This CDR3 spans 13 amino acids. The CDR3 nucleotides read TGCAGTGCCCCATACGGGGGGGATTACGAGCAGTACTTC. Encoded protein: CSAPYGGDYEQYF.

This clonotype occurred a few times. The chain carries TRBV27 and TRBJ1-1, with a tentative D call TRBD1 (5 bases). Germline V CDR1 and CDR2: MNHEY, SMNVEV (reference sequence). The CDR3 consists of 12 residues. V dropped 2 bases and J dropped 7 bases, with 8 bases sitting between them. As DNA, the CDR3 is TGTGCCAGCAGTTTAGGGGGGAGTGAAGCTTTCTTT. The encoded protein is CASSLGGSEAFF.

About this clonotype: The junction shows a germline mismatch at one end, possibly a read error. The chain combines TRBV2 with TRBJ1-1; no reliable D call. This CDR3 has 16 amino acids. Germline V gene lookup returns CDR1 SNHLY and CDR2 FYNNEI. The CDR3 region has the DNA TGTGCCCGCAGTTCCCCCAAGGGCGGGGTGAACACTGAAGCTTTCTTT. This sequence encodes CARSSPKGGVNTEAFF.

This clonotype was picked up a small number of times. The chain recombines TRBV28 with TRBJ2-1; no clear D gene. This CDR3 spans 14 amino acids. Germline CDR1 MDHEN, CDR2 SYDVKM. V lost 6 bases to trimming and J lost 2 bases, with 11 bases between them. The CDR3 DNA reads as TGTGCCAGCAGCCAATCTCTTGCCTACAATGAGCAGTTCTTC. It is translated as CASSQSLAYNEQFF.

The chain has TRBV11-1 and TRBJ2-6, with 7 bases fitting TRBD2. Germline V CDR1 and CDR2: SGHAT, FQDESV (reference sequence). The CDR3 contains 13 residues. V shed 11 bases and J 12 bases; nucleotides not matched to a gene: 13. The CDR3 DNA follows: TGTGCCGAACCAAGGATCGGCGGGGGCGTCCTGACTTTC. Amino acid sequence: CAEPRIGGGVLTF.

This clonotype was observed many times. The V and J genes are TRBV15 and TRBJ2-1, with TRBD2 matching 8 bases. Germline CDR1 reads LNHNV; CDR2 reads YYDKDF (reference sequence). There are 16 residues in the CDR3. The trim removed 2 bases at V and 5 bases at J, leaving 8 bases unmatched. The CDR3 protein is CATSRSREGPDNEQFF. Written as DNA, the CDR3 is TGTGCCACCAGCAGATCCCGGGAGGGACCTGACAATGAGCAGTTCTTC.

CDR3 coding DNA: TGTGCCAGCAGCCCGAGTCGTGGGGCCGCTGCAGCTCCACAGTATTTT. The encoded protein is CASSPSRGAAAAPQYF. The chain joins TRBV7-3 to TRBJ2-3; weak D call: TRBD1 (5 bases). The CDR3 runs to 16 residues. The V end was cut by 5 bases, the J end by 12 bases, with 27 bases between. Per germline, CDR1 SGHTA and CDR2 FQGTGA.

This chain links TRBV20-1 with TRBJ2-7, with D maybe TRBD1 (6 bases). CDR3 length: 13 residues. V lost 6 bases and J lost 2, with 14 bases in between. Germline V CDR1 and CDR2: DFQATT, SNEGSKA (reference sequence). CDR3 DNA: TGCAGTGCGTGGACCGGGACACCCTACGAGCAGTACTTC. This gives the protein CSAWTGTPYEQYF.

The V and J genes are TRBV4-2 and TRBJ2-3; the D gene is possibly TRBD2 (5 bases). V was clipped by 0 bases and J by 3 bases, with 13 bases between them. The CDR3 is 16 amino acids. Germline V gene data show CDR1 as LGHNA and CDR2 as YNFKEQ. Here the CDR3 reads CASSQESRVRTDTQYF. The CDR3, as DNA: TGTGCCAGCAGCCAAGAGTCGAGGGTAAGGACAGATACGCAGTATTTT.

This chain's CDR3 is CASSSKHSSGANVLTF. Here the CDR3 DNA reads TGTGCCAGCAGTTCTAAGCACAGCTCTGGGGCCAACGTCCTGACTTTC. J is TRBJ2-6 and V is TRBV6-1, with unresolved D. This CDR3 has 16 amino acids. The V gene's germline CDR1 is MNHNS and CDR2 SASEGT. V shed 5 bases and J shed 0 bases, with 11 bases lying between them.

This clonotype was recorded a few times. The chain joins TRBV20-1 to TRBJ2-1; 14 bases line up with TRBD2. The germline CDR1 and CDR2 sequences are DFQATT and SNEGSKA (reference sequence). The CDR3 length is 14 residues. With 8 bases clipped from V and 8 bases from J, the junction kept 8 bases outside the gene matches. The CDR3 DNA is TGCAGTACGACTAGCGGGAGGGCCAAAGATGAGCAGTTCTTC. It encodes CSTTSGRAKDEQFF.

As concerns this clonotype: A junction end diverges from the germline sequence, so it may reflect a read error. The chain employs TRBV6-1 and TRBJ2-4, with a possible D match to TRBD1 (7 bases). The CDR3 runs 12 residues. CDR1 is MNHNS and CDR2 is SASEGT in the germline V gene. As DNA, the CDR3 is TGTGCCAGCACCCTGAGGGGGCGGGACAGTCACTTC. It specifies CASTLRGRDSHF.

The chain has TRBV20-1 and TRBJ2-5; possible D gene TRBD2, 7 bases. Trimming left V 3 bases short and J 2 bases short, with 10 bases between. Germline CDR1 reads DFQATT; CDR2 reads SNEGSKA (reference sequence). The CDR3 spans 13 residues. The CDR3 here is CSASKGGQETQYF. CDR3 in DNA: TGCAGTGCTAGTAAGGGGGGGCAAGAGACCCAGTACTTC.

The V and J genes are TRBV6-5 and TRBJ1-2; a possible D gene is TRBD1 (6 bases). In germline, CDR1 is MNHEY, CDR2 SVGAGI. CDR3 size: 16 residues. Trimming stripped 0 bases from V and 3 bases from J, with 14 bases between. CDR3 nucleotide sequence: TGTGCCAGCAGTTACTCGGGGGCGGAGGTTTACTATGGCTACACCTTC. Translated, it gives CASSYSGAEVYYGYTF.

In the case of this clonotype: This clone may be a read error of a much larger clone one base away. The J gene is TRBJ1-1, the V gene TRBV6-9; D gene unclear. This CDR3 comprises 14 residues. Germline CDR1 is MNHGY and CDR2 is SVAAGI. The CDR3 sequence is CSSSYGGLNTEAFF. DNA for the CDR3: TGTTCCAGCAGTTACGGCGGTTTGAACACTGAAGCTTTCTTT.

This rearrangement joins TRBV20-1 to TRBJ2-5, with D possibly called TRBD1 or TRBD2 (5 bases each). The germline V gene encodes CDR1 DFQATT and CDR2 SNEGSKA (reference sequence). Trimming removed 5 bases from V and 4 bases from J, with 14 bases in between. The CDR3 loop spans 13 amino acids. CDR3: CSAPRPGPETQYF. In nucleotides, the CDR3 is TGCAGTGCTCCCCGACCGGGGCCAGAGACCCAGTACTTC.

The chain has TRBV5-4 and TRBJ2-1, with 15 bases fitting TRBD2. CDR1 is SGHNT, CDR2 YYREEE, per germline (reference sequence). This CDR3 region has 16 residues. V dropped 4 bases and J dropped 12; count of bases not matched to a gene: 11. The CDR3 DNA sequence: TGTGCCAGCAGCCTCGGACTAGCGGGAGGGGAAGTGAGGCAGTTCTTC. Residues: CASSLGLAGGEVRQFF.

This chain joins TRBV28 and TRBJ1-2, with D tentatively TRBD1 (5 bases). From germline, CDR1 is MDHEN and CDR2 SYDVKM. The V and J ends lost 4 bases and 8 bases respectively, with 23 bases between them. The CDR3 extends over 16 amino acids. DNA for the CDR3: TGTGCCAGCAGTTCCGGGGCTACGGGACTCCCCTTGGGCTACACCTTC. Its protein is CASSSGATGLPLGYTF.

The chain combines TRBV27 with TRBJ2-7; D might be TRBD1 (5 bases). This CDR3 has 15 residues. Germline V CDR1 and CDR2: MNHEY, SMNVEV (reference sequence). V was pared by 6 bases and J by 0 bases, with 15 bases between. For the CDR3, the DNA is TGTGCCAGCAGACCGACAGCTATCGTCTCCTACGAGCAGTACTTC. Protein product: CASRPTAIVSYEQYF.